These 17 T cell receptor beta chains were sequenced from one sample in a study of Ad26.COV2.S vaccination and SARS-CoV-2 variants (dated by TCRdb to 2020 to 2022). Per the publication, the treatment or condition label means: about 20 received Ad26.COV2.S at low or high dose, single or two shots; about 5 received placebo; per-sample allocation not given. For vaccine and placebo recipients, the sequenced repertoires came from samples collected on day 63 after the first injection. The library was generated by the immunoSEQ multiplex PCR assay. TCRdb mirrors the immuneACCESS table, restricted to in-frame sequences. Some clones are absent from its copies; in checked studies, under half trace to an unresolved V gene, and the reason for the others is unknown. The sample table lists 300,000 to 500,000 clones, about nine tenths of them with a count of one. The ten most abundant clones make up 3.5% of the sample.

The material sequenced was peripheral blood, taken in a trial of Ad26.COV2.S vaccine versus placebo. These receptors originate from a person aged 18-65 years who received the Ad26.COV2.S COVID-19 vaccine or a placebo.

This chain uses TRBV20-1 with TRBJ2-1, with D hard to call. V was trimmed by 6 bases and J by 7 bases, leaving 7 bases between them. Germline CDR1 reads DFQATT; CDR2 reads SNEGSKA (reference sequence). The CDR3 runs to 10 residues. This CDR3 reads CSAQFNEQFF. DNA for the CDR3: TGCAGTGCCCAGTTTAATGAGCAGTTCTTC.

This clone was detected only once. V usage is TRBV27 and J usage is TRBJ1-2, with TRBD1 matching over 12 bases. This CDR3 region has 15 residues. With V trimmed by 4 bases and J by 7 bases, 7 bases remained unmatched. The germline CDR1 and CDR2 sequences are MNHEY and SMNVEV (reference sequence). DNA of the CDR3: TGTGCCAGCAGTTCCCCCGGGACAGGGGGCGGTGGCTACACCTTC. Translating it yields CASSSPGTGGGGYTF.

The rearrangement uses TRBV5-5 and TRBJ2-4; D is possibly TRBD1 or TRBD2 (5 bases each). Germline V CDR1 and CDR2: SGHKS, YYEKEE (reference sequence). Trimming cost V 3 bases and J 0 bases, with 7 bases left between them. There are 14 residues in the CDR3. CDR3 region: CASSWGPAKNIQYF. The CDR3 region has the DNA TGTGCCAGCAGCTGGGGACCAGCCAAAAACATTCAGTACTTC.

The chain links TRBV4-1 to TRBJ2-3; D not certain. Germline V gene data show CDR1 as MGHRA and CDR2 as YSYEKL. The CDR3 runs 14 residues. V was trimmed by 0 bases and J by 0 bases, leaving 4 bases between them. CDR3 in amino acids: CASSQDWSTDTQYF. The CDR3 DNA reads TGCGCCAGCAGCCAAGATTGGAGCACAGATACGCAGTATTTT.

This clone occurred once. V is TRBV7-8 and J is TRBJ1-5, with TRBD1 matching over 9 bases. Germline-derived CDR1 and CDR2 are SGHVS and FQNEAQ. J lost 1 base, V lost 5 bases, and 6 bases had no gene match. This CDR3 contains 16 residues. This chain's CDR3 is CASSLRDRESNQPQHF. Written as DNA, the CDR3 is TGTGCCAGCAGCCTTAGGGACAGGGAAAGCAATCAGCCCCAGCATTTT. Using reference TRBV7-8 and TRBJ1-5 for the parts outside the CDR3, the full variable domain is GAGVSQSPRYKVAKRGQDVALRCDPISGHVSLFWYQQALGQGPEFLTYFQNEAQLDKSGLPSDRFFAERPEGSVSTLKIQRTQQEDSAVYLCASSLRDRESNQPQHFGDGTRLSIL.

V gene TRBV5-1 combines with J gene TRBJ1-4; no clear D gene. Germline CDR1 reads SGHRS; CDR2 reads YFSETQ. CDR3 length equals 15 residues. Trimming left V 5 bases short and J 8 bases short, with 19 bases between. This CDR3 reads CASRTEPFDGEKLFF. The CDR3 DNA is TGCGCCAGCAGGACGGAACCCTTCGATGGAGAAAAACTGTTTTTT.

The chain combines TRBV4-1 with TRBJ1-2; TRBD1 matches 7 bases. Germline V gives CDR1 MGHRA, CDR2 YSYEKL. There are 15 residues in the CDR3. Losses at the gene ends were 2 bases for V and 6 bases for J; bases not matched to a gene: 9. CDR3 DNA: TGCGCCAGCAGCCAAACACCGGGACAGCCCCATGGCTACACCTTC. Encoded protein: CASSQTPGQPHGYTF.

This sequence joins TRBV6-5 and TRBJ1-5, with 9 nucleotides matching TRBD1. The CDR3 length is 15 residues. Germline trimming cut 6 bases from V and 7 bases from J; bases unmatched to any gene: 10. CDR1 and CDR2 from the germline V gene are MNHEY and SVGAGI. The CDR3 DNA reads TGTGCCAGCAGGCCACCGGACAGGGGAACGCAGCCCCAGCATTTT. Translating gives CASRPPDRGTQPQHF.

CDR3 bases: TGTGCCAGTAGTATATATGGGACATTAGAGACCCAGTACTTC. Translated, it gives CASSIYGTLETQYF. This chain uses TRBV19 with TRBJ2-5; D perhaps matches TRBD1 (6 bases). Per the germline V gene, CDR1 is LNHDA and CDR2 is SQIVND (reference sequence). CDR3 length: 14 residues. The V end was cut by 2 bases, the J end by 4 bases, with 11 bases between. Full variable domain (outside the CDR3, taken from reference TRBV19 and TRBJ2-5): DGGITQSPKYLFRKEGQNVTLSCEQNLNHDAMYWYRQDPGQGLRLIYYSQIVNDFQKGDIAEGYSVSREKKESFPLTVTSAQKNPTAFYLCASSIYGTLETQYFGPGTRLLVL.

The CDR3 protein is CASSPGTVETQYF. CDR3 bases: TGTGCCAGCAGCCCTGGGACAGTCGAGACCCAGTACTTC. The gene calls are TRBV7-8 and TRBJ2-5; 7 nucleotides match TRBD1. Germline CDR1 and CDR2: SGHVS and FQNEAQ. The V segment lost 5 bases and the J segment 5 bases; nucleotides outside the gene matches: 5. CDR3 length: 13 residues. Variable domain in full (rest from reference TRBV7-8 and TRBJ2-5): GAGVSQSPRYKVAKRGQDVALRCDPISGHVSLFWYQQALGQGPEFLTYFQNEAQLDKSGLPSDRFFAERPEGSVSTLKIQRTQQEDSAVYLCASSPGTVETQYFGPGTRLLVL.

The chain carries TRBV3-1 (or the pseudogene TRBV3-2) and TRBJ1-3, with 7 nucleotides matching TRBD1. Losses at the gene ends were 3 bases for V and 4 bases for J; bases not matched to a gene: 6. Germline CDR1 is LGHDT and CDR2 is YNNKEL (reference sequence). The CDR3 contains 15 residues. The CDR3 loop reads CASSHHRGSGNTIYF. Here the CDR3 DNA reads TGTGCCAGCAGCCACCACAGGGGTTCCGGAAACACCATATATTTT.

This clone came up once. This CDR3 reads CASSRMEGPEAFF. DNA of the CDR3: TGTGCCAGCAGCAGAATGGAGGGGCCTGAAGCTTTCTTT. The chain recombines TRBV11-2 with TRBJ1-1; maybe TRBD1 (5 bases). Deletions cut 5 bases from V and 6 bases from J, with 13 bases between. CDR1 SGHAT and CDR2 FQNNGV come from the germline V gene. This CDR3 is built from 13 residues.

This chain joins TRBV11-2 and TRBJ2-1, with 10 bases matching TRBD1. CDR3 length: 15 amino acids. Germline loops: CDR1 SGHAT, CDR2 FQNNGV. With 5 bases clipped from V and 6 bases from J, the junction kept 7 bases outside the gene matches. In DNA form, the CDR3 reads TGTGCCAGCAGCCACCGGACAGGGGGGGCCAATGAGCAGTTCTTC. Translated: CASSHRTGGANEQFF.

V and J are TRBV18 and TRBJ1-4; D not certain. The germline V gene has CDR1 KGHSH and CDR2 LQKENI. The CDR3 covers 13 residues. Trimming cost V 3 bases and J 8 bases, with 10 bases left between them. The CDR3 DNA reads TGTGCCAGCTCACCGGACCCCGGGGAAAAACTGTTTTTT. It translates to CASSPDPGEKLFF.

This clone has just one count. The V call is TRBV5-1, the J call TRBJ2-3, with 7 bases that match TRBD1. CDR3 length: 14 amino acids. Germline V gives CDR1 SGHRS, CDR2 YFSETQ. Trimming took 5 bases from V and 1 from J; bases not matched to a gene: 4. CDR3 coding DNA: TGCGCCAGCAGTACCGGGACAGGCACAGATACGCAGTATTTT. This codes for CASSTGTGTDTQYF.

The gene calls are TRBV5-4 and TRBJ1-2, with no clear D. This CDR3 contains 14 residues. From germline, CDR1 is SGHNT and CDR2 YYREEE (reference sequence). V lost 0 bases and J lost 6, with 12 bases in between. CDR3 nucleotides: TGTGCCAGCAGCTTGGATTCTTTCACGCATGGCTACACCTTC. Amino acid sequence: CASSLDSFTHGYTF.

This clone was picked up a small number of times. This chain connects TRBV12-3 or TRBV12-4 to TRBJ1-6, with unresolved D. This CDR3 has 11 residues. Trimming removed 8 bases at V and 7 bases at J, with 6 bases between. CDR3 in amino acids: CASSGNSPLHF. In DNA, the CDR3 is TGTGCCAGCTCTGGAAATTCACCCCTCCACTTT.